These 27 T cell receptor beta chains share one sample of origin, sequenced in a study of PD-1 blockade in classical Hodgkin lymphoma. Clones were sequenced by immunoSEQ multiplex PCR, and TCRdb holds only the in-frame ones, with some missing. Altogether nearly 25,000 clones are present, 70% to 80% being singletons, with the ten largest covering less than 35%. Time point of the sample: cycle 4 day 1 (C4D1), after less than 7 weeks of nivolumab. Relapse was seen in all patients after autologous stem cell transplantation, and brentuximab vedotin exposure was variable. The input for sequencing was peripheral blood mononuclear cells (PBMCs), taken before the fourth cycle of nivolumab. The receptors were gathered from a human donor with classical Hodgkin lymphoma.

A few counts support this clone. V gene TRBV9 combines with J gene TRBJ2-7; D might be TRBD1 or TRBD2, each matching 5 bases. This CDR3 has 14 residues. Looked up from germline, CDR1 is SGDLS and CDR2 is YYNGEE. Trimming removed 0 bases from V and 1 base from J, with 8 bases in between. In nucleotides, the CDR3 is TGTGCCAGCAGCGTAGGGGACGTTTCCTACGAGCAGTACTTC. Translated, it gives CASSVGDVSYEQYF. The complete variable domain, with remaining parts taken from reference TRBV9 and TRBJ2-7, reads DSGVTQTPKHLITATGQRVTLRCSPRSGDLSVYWYQQSLDQGLQFLIQYYNGEERAKGNILERFSAQQFPDLHSELNLSSLELGDSALYFCASSVGDVSYEQYFGPGTRLTVT.

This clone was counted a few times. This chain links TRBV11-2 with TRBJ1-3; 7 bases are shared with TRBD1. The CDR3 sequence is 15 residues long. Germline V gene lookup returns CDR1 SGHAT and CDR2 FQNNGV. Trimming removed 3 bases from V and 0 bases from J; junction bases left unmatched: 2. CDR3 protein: CASSFWTGSGNTIYF. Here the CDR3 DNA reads TGTGCCAGCAGCTTTTGGACAGGCTCTGGAAACACCATATATTTT.

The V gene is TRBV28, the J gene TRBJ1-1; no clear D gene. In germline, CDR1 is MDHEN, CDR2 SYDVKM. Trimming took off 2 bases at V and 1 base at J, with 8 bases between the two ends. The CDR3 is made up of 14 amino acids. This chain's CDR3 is CASSLRQQNTEAFF. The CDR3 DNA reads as TGTGCCAGCAGTTTAAGGCAGCAGAACACTGAAGCTTTCTTT.

CDR3 sequence reads: CASSPVGGFSGNTIYF. CDR3 nucleotides: TGTGCCAGCAGCCCTGTCGGGGGATTCTCTGGAAACACCATATATTTT. This rearrangement joins TRBV28 to TRBJ1-3; weak D call: TRBD1 (5 bases). The CDR3 spans 16 residues. Trimming removed 6 bases at V and 0 bases at J, with 15 bases between. Germline values: CDR1 MDHEN, CDR2 SYDVKM. The entire variable domain, with the rest obtained from reference TRBV28 and TRBJ1-3, is as follows: DVKVTQSSRYLVKRTGEKVFLECVQDMDHENMFWYRQDPGLGLRLIYFSYDVKMKEKGDIPEGYSVSREKKERFSLILESASTNQTSMYLCASSPVGGFSGNTIYFGEGSWLTVV.

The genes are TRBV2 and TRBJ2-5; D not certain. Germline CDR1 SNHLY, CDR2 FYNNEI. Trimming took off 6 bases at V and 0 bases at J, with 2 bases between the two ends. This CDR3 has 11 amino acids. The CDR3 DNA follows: TGTGCCAGCAGCTACCAAGAGACCCAGTACTTC. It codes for CASSYQETQYF.

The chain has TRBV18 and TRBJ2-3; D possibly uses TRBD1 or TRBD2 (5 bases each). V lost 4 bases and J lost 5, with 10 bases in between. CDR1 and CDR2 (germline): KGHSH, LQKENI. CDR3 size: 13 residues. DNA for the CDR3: TGTGCCAGCTCACGAGGGGCGGGAGATACGCAGTATTTT. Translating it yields CASSRGAGDTQYF.

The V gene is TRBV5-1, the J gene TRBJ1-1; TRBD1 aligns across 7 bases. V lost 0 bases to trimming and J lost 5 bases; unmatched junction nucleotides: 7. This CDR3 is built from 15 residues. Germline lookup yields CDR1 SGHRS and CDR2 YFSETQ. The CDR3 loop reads CASSLGSGGTTEAFF. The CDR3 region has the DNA TGCGCCAGCAGCTTGGGCTCAGGGGGAACGACTGAAGCTTTCTTT.

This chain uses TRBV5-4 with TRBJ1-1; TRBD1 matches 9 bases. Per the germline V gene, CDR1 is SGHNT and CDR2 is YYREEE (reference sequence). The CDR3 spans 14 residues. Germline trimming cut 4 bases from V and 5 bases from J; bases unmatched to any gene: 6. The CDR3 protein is CASSKQGAETEAFF. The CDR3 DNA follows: TGTGCCAGCAGCAAACAGGGGGCTGAAACTGAAGCTTTCTTT.

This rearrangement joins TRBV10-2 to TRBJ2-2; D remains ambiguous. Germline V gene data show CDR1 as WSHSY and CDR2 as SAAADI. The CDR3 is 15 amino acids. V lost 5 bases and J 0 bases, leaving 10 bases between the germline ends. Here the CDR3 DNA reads TGCGCCAGCAGTTCGGGTAGTGCGAACACCGGGGAGCTGTTTTTT. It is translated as CASSSGSANTGELFF.

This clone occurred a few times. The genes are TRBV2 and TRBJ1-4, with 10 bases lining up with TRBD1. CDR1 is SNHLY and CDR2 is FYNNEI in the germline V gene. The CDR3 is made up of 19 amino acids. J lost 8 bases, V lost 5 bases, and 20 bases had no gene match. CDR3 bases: TGTGCCAGCAGTTTTGTACCGGGACAGGGGCCTTCTCGGGGAGAAAAACTGTTTTTT. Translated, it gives CASSFVPGQGPSRGEKLFF.

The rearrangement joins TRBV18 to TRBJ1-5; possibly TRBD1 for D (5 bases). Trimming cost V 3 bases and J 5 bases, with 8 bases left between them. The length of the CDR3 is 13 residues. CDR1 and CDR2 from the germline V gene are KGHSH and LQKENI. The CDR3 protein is CASSPQGHQPQHF. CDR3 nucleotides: TGTGCCAGCTCACCTCAGGGTCATCAGCCCCAGCATTTT.

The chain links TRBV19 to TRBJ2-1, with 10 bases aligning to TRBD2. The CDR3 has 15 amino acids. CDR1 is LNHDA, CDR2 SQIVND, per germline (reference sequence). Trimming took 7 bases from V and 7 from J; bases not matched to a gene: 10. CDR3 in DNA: TGTGCCAGTAACAAAGCGGGGGGGCCATTTAATGAGCAGTTCTTC. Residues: CASNKAGGPFNEQFF.

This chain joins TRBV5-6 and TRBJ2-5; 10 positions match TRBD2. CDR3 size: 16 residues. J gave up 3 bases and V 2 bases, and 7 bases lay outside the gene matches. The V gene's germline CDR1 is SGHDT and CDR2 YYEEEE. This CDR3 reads CASSFYVSGGKETQYF. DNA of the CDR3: TGTGCCAGCAGCTTTTACGTTAGCGGGGGGAAAGAGACCCAGTACTTC.

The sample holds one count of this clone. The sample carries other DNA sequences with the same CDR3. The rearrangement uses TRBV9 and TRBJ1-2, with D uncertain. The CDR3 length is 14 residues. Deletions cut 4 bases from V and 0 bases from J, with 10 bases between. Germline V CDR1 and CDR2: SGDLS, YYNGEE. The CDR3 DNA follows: TGTGCCAGCAGCCCCAAAGGGCCTAACTATGGCTACACCTTC. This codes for CASSPKGPNYGYTF.

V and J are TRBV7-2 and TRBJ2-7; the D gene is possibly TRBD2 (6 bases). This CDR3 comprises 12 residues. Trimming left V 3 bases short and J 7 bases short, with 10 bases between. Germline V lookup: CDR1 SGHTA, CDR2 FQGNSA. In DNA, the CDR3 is TGTGCCAGCAGCTTCCCGGGGGAAGAGCAGTACTTC. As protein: CASSFPGEEQYF. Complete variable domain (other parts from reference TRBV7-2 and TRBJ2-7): GAGVSQSPSNKVTEKGKDVELRCDPISGHTALYWYRQSLGQGLEFLIYFQGNSAPDKSGLPSDRFSAERTGGSVSTLTIQRTQQEDSAVYLCASSFPGEEQYFGPGTRLTVT.

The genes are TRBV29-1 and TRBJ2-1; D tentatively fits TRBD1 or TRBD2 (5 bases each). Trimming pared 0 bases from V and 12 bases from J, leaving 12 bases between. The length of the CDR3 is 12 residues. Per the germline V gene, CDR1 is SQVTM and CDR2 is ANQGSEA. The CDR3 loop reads CSVEDPGTGQFF. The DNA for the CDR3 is TGCAGCGTTGAAGATCCCGGGACGGGGCAGTTCTTC.

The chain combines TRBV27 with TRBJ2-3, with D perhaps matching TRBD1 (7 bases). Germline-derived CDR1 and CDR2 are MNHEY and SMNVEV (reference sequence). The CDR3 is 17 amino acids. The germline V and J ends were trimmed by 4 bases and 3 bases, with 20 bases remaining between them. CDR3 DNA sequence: TGTGCCAGCAGTTCGTTTTTAGTGTCAGGGGGGACAGATACGCAGTATTTT. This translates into CASSSFLVSGGTDTQYF.

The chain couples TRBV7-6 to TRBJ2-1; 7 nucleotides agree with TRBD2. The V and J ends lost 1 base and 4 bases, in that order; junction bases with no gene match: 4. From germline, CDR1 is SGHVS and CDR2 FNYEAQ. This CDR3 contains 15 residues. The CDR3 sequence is CASSLGGGDYNEQFF. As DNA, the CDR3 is TGTGCCAGCAGCTTAGGCGGGGGAGATTACAATGAGCAGTTCTTC.

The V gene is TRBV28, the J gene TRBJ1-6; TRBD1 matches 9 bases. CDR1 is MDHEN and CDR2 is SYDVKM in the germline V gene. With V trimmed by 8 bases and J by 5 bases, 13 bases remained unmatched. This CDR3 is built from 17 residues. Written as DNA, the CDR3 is TGTGCCAGCGGATCCGGGACAGGGTTCGAGAATAATTCACCCCTCCACTTT. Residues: CASGSGTGFENNSPLHF.

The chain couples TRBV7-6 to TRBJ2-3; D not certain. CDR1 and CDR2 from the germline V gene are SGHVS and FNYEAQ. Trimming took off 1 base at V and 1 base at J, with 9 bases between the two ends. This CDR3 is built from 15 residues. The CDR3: CASSLVASGTDTQYF. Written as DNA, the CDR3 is TGTGCCAGCAGCTTAGTAGCATCCGGCACAGATACGCAGTATTTT.

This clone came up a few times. CDR3 region: CASSHLQDSGNTIYF. The CDR3 coding sequence is TGCGCCAGCAGCCACCTCCAAGACTCTGGAAACACCATATATTTT. This sequence joins TRBV4-1 and TRBJ1-3, with no clear D. The CDR3 is made up of 15 amino acids. Germline CDR1 MGHRA, CDR2 YSYEKL. Trimming pared 3 bases from V and 0 bases from J, leaving 9 bases between.

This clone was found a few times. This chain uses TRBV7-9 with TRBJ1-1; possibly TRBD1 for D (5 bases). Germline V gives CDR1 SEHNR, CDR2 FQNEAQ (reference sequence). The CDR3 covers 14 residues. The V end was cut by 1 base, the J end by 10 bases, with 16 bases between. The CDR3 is CASSLGGAAVIAFF. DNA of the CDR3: TGTGCCAGCAGCTTAGGAGGGGCGGCTGTTATAGCTTTCTTT.

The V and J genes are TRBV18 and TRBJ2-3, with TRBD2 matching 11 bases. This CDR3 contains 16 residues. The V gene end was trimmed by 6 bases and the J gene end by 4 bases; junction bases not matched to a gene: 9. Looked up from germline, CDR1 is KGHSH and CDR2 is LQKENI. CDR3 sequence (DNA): TGTGCCAGCTCCGTCTTTGGACTAGCGGGCCCAGATACGCAGTATTTT. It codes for CASSVFGLAGPDTQYF.

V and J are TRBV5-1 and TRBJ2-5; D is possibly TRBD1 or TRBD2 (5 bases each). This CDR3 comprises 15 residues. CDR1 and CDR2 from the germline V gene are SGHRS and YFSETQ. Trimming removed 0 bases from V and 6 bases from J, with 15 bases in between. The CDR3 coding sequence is TGCGCCAGCAGCTTGGCGGAAGTAGGGACGAAGACCCAGTACTTC. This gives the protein CASSLAEVGTKTQYF.

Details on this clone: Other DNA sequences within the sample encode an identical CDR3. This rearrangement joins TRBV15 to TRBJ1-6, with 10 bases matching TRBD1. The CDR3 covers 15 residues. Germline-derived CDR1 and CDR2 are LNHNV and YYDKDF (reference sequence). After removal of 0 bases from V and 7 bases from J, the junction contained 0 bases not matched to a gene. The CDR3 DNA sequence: TGTGCCACCAGCAGAGAGGGACAGGGGAATTCACCCCTCCACTTT. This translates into CATSREGQGNSPLHF.

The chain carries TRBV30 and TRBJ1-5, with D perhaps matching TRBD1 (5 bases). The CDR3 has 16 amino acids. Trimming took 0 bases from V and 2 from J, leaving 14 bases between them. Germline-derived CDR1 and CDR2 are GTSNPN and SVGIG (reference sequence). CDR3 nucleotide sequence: TGTGCCTGGAGTGTGGGGTGGGGGGAAGGCAATCAGCCCCAGCATTTT. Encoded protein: CAWSVGWGEGNQPQHF.

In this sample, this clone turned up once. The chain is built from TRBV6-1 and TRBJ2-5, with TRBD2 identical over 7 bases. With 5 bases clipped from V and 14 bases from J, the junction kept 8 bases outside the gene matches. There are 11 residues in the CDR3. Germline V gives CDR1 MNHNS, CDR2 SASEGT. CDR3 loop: CASSTGLVSYF. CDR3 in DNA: TGTGCCAGCAGTACCGGACTAGTGAGTTACTTC.